This T cell receptor (beta chain) comes out of a study of prognosis after radiotherapy for stage I lung cancer. In the study overall: With approximately 12 men and 5 to 7 women, the cohort's median age was roughly 74 years, range roughly 50–84. In about 13 patients the tumors were adenocarcinoma, and in several they were squamous cell carcinoma. Metastases at distant sites emerged in a handful of patients after radiotherapy, at a median of approximately 7 months, whereas approximately 15 showed no significant progression.

By two-round multiplex PCR, the TCR beta CDR3 was amplified from genomic DNA. Gene-specific TRBV and TRBJ primers were used in PCR round one. TCRdb redid the calling of the multiplex PCR reads with MiXCR, one entry per CDR3 protein. The sample shows tens of thousands of distinct CDR3 sequences, about 32% of them seen only once. With two time points in the design, 6 to 7 milliliters of peripheral blood were drawn at each one. The CDR3 length is 11 residues. Germline CDR1 DFQATT, CDR2 SNEGSKA (reference sequence). V lost 7 bases and J lost 12, with 16 bases in between. On this clonotype: A much larger clone sits a single nucleotide away, making a read error possible.

The input for sequencing was PBMCs, taken before or after stereotactic body radiation therapy (not recorded which). The origin of this receptor is a donor aged 50 or older with non-small cell lung cancer. This chain joins TRBV20-1 and TRBJ2-1; weak D call: TRBD2 (6 bases). The CDR3 region is CSVSSGVGQFF. In DNA, the CDR3 is TGCAGTGTTAGCTCGGGAGTTGGGCAGTTCTTC.